Given below is one TCR beta chain in context. Its antigen remains unknown. These data originate in a study of cytomegalovirus exposure and HLA in healthy donors. Findings of the study overall: In a later analysis, common viral pathogens appeared linked to several of the most significant clusters. Indistinguishability led to the exclusion of some V segments, TRBV6-2 and TRBV6-3 included. Accurate predictions that matched the HLA-A and HLA-B alleles of most subjects were reportedly made from TCR beta sequences. The study listed under 200 cytomegalovirus-associated TCR beta chains.

The study ran its PCR with 60 Vbeta and 13 Jbeta primers. The method was immunoSEQ multiplex PCR; TCRdb's version includes in-frame clones alone and lacks a portion of them. The sample has approximately 190,000 clones; around 90% are singletons. CDR1 and CDR2 from the germline V gene are MNHEY and SMNVEV (reference sequence). Trimming removed 6 bases from V and 3 bases from J; junction bases left unmatched: 7. This CDR3 is built from 15 residues. Input material: PBMCs. The receptor comes from a boy between 2 and 10 years old in good health and CMV-seronegative. This chain uses TRBV27 with TRBJ2-3; 9 bases fit TRBD2. CDR3 region: CASRGQTSGTDTQYF. The CDR3 nucleotides are TGTGCCAGCAGGGGTCAGACTAGCGGTACAGATACGCAGTATTTT.